Here is one T cell receptor beta chain with its context. Its target is unknown. This sample is drawn from a study of T cell responses to AZD1222 COVID-19 vaccine. Whole-study results and caveats: Donors were largely white British and mainly female; clonal diversity was possibly underestimated.

Using immunoSEQ multiplex PCR, the repertoire was profiled, and TCRdb retains in-frame clones only, with some absent. The data contain 110,000 or so clones, approximately 88% of them singletons. Pooled together were second doses at about 4 or about 12 weeks. This CDR3 comprises 12 residues. Trimming shortened V by 4 bases and J by 7 bases, and 10 bases separated the two germline ends. Germline V lookup: CDR1 WSHSY, CDR2 SAAADI. The sequences come from peripheral blood, collected 28 days after the second AZD1222 dose. The rearrangement joins TRBV10-2 to TRBJ1-2; tentative D call: TRBD1 (5 bases). The clonotype was recovered from an adult who received the AZD1222 COVID-19 vaccine. CDR3 DNA: TGCGCCAGCAGTGGGCAGGGCGCTGGCTACACCTTC. Translated: CASSGQGAGYTF.